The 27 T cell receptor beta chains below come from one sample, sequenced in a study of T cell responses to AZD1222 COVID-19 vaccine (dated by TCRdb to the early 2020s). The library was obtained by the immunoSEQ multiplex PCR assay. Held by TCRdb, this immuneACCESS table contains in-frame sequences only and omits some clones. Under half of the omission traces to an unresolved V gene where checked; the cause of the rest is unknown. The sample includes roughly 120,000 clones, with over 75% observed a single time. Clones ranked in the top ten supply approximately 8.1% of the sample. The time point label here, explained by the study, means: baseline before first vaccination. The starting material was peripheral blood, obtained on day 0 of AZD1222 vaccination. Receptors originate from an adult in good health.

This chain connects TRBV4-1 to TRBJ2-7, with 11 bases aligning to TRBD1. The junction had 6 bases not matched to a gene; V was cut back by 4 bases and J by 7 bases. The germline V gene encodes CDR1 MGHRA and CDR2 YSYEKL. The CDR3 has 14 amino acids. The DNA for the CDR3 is TGCGCCAGCAGCCGAGGACAGGGGGCAGGGGAGCAGTACTTC. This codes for CASSRGQGAGEQYF.

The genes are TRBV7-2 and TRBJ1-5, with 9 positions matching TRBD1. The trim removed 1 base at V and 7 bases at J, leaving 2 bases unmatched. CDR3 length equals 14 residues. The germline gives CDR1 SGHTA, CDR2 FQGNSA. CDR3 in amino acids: CASSLGDRVQPQHF. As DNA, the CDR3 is TGTGCCAGCAGCTTAGGGGACAGGGTCCAGCCCCAGCATTTT.

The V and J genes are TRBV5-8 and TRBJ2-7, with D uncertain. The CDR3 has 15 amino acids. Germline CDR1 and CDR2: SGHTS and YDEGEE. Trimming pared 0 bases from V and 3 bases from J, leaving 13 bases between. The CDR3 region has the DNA TGTGCCAGCAGCTTGGGGGGTGACCTTTACTACGAGCAGTACTTC. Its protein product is CASSLGGDLYYEQYF.

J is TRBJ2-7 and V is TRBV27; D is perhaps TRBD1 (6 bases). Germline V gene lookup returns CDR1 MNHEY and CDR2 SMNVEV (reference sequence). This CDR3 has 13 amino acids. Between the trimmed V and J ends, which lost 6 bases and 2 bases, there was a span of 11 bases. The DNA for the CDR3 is TGTGCCAGCAGGGCGACAGGTACCTACGAGCAGTACTTC. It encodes CASRATGTYEQYF.

The CDR3 DNA reads TGCGCCAGCAGCCAAGATCTGGCAGGGTCTGGGCAGCCCCAGCATTTT. Translation: CASSQDLAGSGQPQHF. The V gene is TRBV4-3, the J gene TRBJ1-5; tentatively, D is TRBD1 (5 bases). This CDR3 has 16 amino acids. Germline CDR1 reads LGHNA; CDR2 reads YSLEER. Trimming stripped 0 bases from V and 7 bases from J, with 16 bases between.

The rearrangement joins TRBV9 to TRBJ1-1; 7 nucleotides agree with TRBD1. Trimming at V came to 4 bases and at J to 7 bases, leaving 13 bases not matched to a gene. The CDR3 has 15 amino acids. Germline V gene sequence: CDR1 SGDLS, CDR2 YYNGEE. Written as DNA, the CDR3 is TGTGCCAGCAGCCCTCGCGACAGGGTAAGTGGTGAAGCTTTCTTT. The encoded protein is CASSPRDRVSGEAFF.

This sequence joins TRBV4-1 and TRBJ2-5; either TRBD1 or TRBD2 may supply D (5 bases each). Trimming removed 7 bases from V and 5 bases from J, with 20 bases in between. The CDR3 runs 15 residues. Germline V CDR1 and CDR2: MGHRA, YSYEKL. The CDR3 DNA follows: TGCGCCAGCAAAGGGGTACACGGGTCGGGGGAGACCCAGTACTTC. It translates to CASKGVHGSGETQYF.

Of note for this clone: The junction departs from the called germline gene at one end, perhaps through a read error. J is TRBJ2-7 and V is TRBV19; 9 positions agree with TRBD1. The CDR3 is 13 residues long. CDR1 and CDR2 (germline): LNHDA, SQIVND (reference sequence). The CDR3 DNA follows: TGTGCCAGTAGTACGCAGGTATCCGGGGACAGGGTCTTC. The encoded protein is CASSTQVSGDRVF.

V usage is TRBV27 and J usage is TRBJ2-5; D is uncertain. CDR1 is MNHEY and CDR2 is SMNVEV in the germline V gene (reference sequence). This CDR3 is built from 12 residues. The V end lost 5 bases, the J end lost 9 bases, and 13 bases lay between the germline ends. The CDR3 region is CASSPTSRAQYF. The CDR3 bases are TGTGCCAGCAGTCCCACGTCCCGGGCCCAGTACTTC.

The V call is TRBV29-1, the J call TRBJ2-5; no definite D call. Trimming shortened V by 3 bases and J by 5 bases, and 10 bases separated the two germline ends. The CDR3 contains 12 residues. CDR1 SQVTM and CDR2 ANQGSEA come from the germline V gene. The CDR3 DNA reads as TGCAGCGTTGATAGGGCCCGGGAGACCCAGTACTTC. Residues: CSVDRARETQYF. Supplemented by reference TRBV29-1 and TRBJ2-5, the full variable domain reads SAVISQKPSRDICQRGTSLTIQCQVDSQVTMMFWYRQQPGQSLTLIATANQGSEATYESGFVIDKFPISRPNLTFSTLTVSNMSPEDSSIYLCSVDRARETQYFGPGTRLLVL.

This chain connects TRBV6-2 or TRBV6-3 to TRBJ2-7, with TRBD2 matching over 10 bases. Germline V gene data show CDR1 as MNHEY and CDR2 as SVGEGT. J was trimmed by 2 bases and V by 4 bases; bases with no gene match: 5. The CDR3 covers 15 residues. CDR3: CASSSPSGRAYEQYF. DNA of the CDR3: TGTGCCAGCAGTTCCCCAAGCGGGAGGGCCTACGAGCAGTACTTC.

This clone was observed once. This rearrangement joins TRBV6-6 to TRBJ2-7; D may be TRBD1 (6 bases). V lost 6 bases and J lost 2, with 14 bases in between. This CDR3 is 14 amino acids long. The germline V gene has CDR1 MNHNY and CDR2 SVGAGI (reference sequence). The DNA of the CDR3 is TGTGCCAGCAGACTGACAGGTCCGACCTACGAGCAGTACTTC. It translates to CASRLTGPTYEQYF.

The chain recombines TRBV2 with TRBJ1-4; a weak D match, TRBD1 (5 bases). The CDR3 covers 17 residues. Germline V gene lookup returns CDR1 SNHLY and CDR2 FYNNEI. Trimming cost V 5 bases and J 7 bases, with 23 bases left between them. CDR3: CASSPGTGSFDSEKLFF. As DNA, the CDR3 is TGTGCCAGCAGTCCTGGGACGGGCTCCTTTGATTCTGAAAAACTGTTTTTT.

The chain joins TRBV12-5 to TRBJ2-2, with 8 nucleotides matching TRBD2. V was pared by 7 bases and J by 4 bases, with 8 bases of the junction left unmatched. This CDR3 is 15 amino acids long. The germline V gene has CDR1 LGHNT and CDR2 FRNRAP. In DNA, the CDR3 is TGTGCTAGTGCTTCGGGGGGGTTAGGCACCGGGGAGCTGTTTTTT. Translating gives CASASGGLGTGELFF.

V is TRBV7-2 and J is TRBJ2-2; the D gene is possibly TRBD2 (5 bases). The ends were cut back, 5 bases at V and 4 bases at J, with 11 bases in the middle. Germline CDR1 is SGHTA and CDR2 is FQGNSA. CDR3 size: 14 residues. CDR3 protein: CASSLRGSTGELFF. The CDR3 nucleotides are TGTGCCAGCAGCCTCCGGGGATCCACCGGGGAGCTGTTTTTT.

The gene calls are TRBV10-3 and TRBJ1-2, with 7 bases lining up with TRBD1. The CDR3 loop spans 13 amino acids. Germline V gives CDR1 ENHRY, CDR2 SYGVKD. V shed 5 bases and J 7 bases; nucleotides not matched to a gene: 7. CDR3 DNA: TGTGCCATCAGTACGACAGACAGGGCTGGCTACACCTTC. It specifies CAISTTDRAGYTF.

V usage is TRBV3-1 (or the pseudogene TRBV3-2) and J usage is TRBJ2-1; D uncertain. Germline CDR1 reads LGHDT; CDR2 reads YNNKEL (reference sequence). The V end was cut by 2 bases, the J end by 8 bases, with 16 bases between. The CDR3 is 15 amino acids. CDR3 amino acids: CASSQPPAPRDEQFF. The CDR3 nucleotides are TGTGCCAGCAGCCAACCTCCGGCCCCAAGGGATGAGCAGTTCTTC.

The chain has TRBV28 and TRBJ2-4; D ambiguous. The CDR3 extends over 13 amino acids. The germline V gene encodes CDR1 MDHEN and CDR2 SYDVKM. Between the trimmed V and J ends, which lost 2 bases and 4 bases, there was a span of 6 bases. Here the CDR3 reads CASSLRSKNIQYF. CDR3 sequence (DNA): TGTGCCAGCAGTTTACGTAGTAAAAACATTCAGTACTTC.

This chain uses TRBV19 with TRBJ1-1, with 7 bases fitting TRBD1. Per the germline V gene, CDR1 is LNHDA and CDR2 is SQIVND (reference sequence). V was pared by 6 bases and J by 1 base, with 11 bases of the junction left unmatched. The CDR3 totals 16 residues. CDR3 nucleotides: TGTGCCAGTAGGCCGGGGCCGGGACAGCCGAACACTGAAGCTTTCTTT. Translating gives CASRPGPGQPNTEAFF.

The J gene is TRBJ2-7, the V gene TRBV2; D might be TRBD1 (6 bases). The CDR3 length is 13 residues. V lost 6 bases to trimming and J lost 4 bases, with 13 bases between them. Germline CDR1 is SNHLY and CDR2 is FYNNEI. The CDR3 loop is CASRRGNSYEQYF. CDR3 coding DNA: TGTGCCAGCAGGAGGGGGAACTCGTACGAGCAGTACTTC. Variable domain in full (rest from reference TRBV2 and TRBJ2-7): EPEVTQTPSHQVTQMGQEVILRCVPISNHLYFYWYRQILGQKVEFLVSFYNNEISEKSEIFDDQFSVERPDGSNFTLKIRSTKLEDSAMYFCASRRGNSYEQYFGPGTRLTVT.

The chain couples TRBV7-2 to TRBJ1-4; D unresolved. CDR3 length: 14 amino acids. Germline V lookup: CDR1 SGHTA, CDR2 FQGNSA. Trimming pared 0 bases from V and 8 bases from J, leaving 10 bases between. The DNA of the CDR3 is TGTGCCAGCAGCTTAGCGTGGACGGCGGAAAAACTGTTTTTT. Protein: CASSLAWTAEKLFF.

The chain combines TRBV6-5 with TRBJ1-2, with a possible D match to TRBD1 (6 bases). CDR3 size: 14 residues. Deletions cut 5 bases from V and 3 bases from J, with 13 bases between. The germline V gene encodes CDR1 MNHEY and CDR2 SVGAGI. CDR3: CASSTGYSDYGYTF. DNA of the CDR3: TGTGCCAGCAGTACAGGGTATTCGGACTATGGCTACACCTTC.

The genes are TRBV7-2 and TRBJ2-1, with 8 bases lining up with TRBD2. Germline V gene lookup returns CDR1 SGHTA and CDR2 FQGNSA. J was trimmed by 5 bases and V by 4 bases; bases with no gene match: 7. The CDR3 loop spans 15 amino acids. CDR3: CASSSRGGRNNEQFF. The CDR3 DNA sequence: TGTGCCAGCAGCTCCCGGGGGGGCCGGAACAATGAGCAGTTCTTC.

The CDR3 DNA is TGTGCCAGCAGCCGGGACAGAACTAGCGGGAATGAGCAGTTCTTC. Protein: CASSRDRTSGNEQFF. The chain employs TRBV7-3 and TRBJ2-1; 9 bases match TRBD2. After removal of 5 bases from V and 7 bases from J, the junction contained 9 bases not matched to a gene. Per the germline V gene, CDR1 is SGHTA and CDR2 is FQGTGA. CDR3 length: 15 amino acids.

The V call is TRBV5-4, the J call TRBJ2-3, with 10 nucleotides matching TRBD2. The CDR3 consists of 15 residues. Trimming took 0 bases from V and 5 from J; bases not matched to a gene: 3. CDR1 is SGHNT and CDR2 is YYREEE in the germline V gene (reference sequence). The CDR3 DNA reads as TGTGCCAGCAGCTTGGCGAGCGGGGGGGTAGATACGCAGTATTTT. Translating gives CASSLASGGVDTQYF.

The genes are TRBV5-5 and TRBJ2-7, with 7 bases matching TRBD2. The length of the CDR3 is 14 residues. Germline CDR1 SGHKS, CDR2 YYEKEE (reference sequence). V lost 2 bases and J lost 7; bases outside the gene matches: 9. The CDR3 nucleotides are TGTGCCAGCAGCTTAGCGGGGAGGAATGGAGAGCAGTACTTC. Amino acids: CASSLAGRNGEQYF.

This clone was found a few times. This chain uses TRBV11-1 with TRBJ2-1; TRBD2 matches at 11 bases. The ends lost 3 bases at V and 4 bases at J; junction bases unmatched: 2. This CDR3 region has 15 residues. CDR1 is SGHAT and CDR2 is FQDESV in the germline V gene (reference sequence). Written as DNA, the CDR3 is TGTGCCAGCAGCTTGACTAGCGGGGATTACAATGAGCAGTTCTTC. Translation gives CASSLTSGDYNEQFF. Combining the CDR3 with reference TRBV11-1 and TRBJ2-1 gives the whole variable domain EAEVAQSPRYKITEKSQAVAFWCDPISGHATLYWYRQILGQGPELLVQFQDESVVDDSQLPKDRFSAERLKGVDSTLKIQPAELGDSAMYLCASSLTSGDYNEQFFGPGTRLTVL.